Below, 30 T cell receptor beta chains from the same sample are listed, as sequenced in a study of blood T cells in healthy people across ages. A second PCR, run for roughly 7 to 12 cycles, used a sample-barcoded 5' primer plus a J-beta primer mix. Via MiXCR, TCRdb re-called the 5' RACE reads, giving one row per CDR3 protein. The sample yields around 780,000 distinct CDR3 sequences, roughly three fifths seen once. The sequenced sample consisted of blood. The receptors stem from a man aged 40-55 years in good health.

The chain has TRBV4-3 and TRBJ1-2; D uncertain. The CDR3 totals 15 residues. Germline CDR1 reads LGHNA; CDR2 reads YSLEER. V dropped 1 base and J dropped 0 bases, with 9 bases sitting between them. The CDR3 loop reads CASSQARLTNYGYTF. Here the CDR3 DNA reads TGCGCCAGCAGCCAAGCCAGGCTTACTAACTATGGCTACACCTTC.

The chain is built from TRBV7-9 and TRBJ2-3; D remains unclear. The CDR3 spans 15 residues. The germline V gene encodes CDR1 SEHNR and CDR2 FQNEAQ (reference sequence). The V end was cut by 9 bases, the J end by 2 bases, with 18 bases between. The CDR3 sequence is CASQPISPSTDTQYF. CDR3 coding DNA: TGTGCCAGTCAACCCATTAGCCCCTCCACAGATACGCAGTATTTT.

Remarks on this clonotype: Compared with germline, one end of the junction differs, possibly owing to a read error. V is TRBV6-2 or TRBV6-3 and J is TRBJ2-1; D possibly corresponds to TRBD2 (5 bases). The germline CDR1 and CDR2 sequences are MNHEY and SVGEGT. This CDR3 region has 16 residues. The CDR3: CASSFGEIVSRNGQFF. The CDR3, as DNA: TGTGCCAGCAGTTTCGGGGAGATCGTTTCGAGGAATGGGCAGTTCTTC.

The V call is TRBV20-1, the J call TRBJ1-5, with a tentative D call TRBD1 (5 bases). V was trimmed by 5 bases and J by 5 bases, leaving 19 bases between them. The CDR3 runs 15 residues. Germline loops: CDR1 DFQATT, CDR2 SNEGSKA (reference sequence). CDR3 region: CSAAEGPGRDQPQHF. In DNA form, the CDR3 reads TGCAGTGCTGCCGAAGGTCCAGGGCGGGATCAGCCCCAGCATTTT.

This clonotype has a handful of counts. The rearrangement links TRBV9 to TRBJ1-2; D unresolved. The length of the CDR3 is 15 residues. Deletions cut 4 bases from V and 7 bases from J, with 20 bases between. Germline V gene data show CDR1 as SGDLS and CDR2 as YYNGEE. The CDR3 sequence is CASSPSGGGSVGYTF. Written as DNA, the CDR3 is TGTGCCAGCAGCCCTAGTGGCGGAGGTTCGGTTGGCTACACCTTC.

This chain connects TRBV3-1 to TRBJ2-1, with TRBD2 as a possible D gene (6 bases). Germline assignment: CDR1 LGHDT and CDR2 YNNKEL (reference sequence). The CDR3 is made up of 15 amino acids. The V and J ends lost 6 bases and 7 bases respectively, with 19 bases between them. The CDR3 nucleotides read TGTGCCAGCAGAGAAGGCGGGATGCCGGGGAATGAGCAGTTCTTC. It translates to CASREGGMPGNEQFF.

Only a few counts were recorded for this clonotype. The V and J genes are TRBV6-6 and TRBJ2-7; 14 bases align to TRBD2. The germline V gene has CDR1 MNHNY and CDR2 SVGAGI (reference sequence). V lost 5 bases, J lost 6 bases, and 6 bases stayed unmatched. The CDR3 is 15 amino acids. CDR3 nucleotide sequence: TGTGCCAGCAGTCAAGGACTAGCGGGGGGCGTCGAGCAGTACTTC. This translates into CASSQGLAGGVEQYF.

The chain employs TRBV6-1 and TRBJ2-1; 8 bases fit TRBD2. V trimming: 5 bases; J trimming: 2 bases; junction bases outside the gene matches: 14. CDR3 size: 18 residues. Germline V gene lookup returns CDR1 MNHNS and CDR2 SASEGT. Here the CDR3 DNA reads TGTGCCAGCAGTACGTCCCTTAGTGGTAGCGGGACCTACAATGAGCAGTTCTTC. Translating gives CASSTSLSGSGTYNEQFF.

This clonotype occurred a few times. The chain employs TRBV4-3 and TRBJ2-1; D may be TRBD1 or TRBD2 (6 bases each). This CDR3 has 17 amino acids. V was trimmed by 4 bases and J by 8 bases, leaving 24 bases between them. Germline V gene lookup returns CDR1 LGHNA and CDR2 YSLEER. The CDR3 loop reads CASSREGGLVQVYEQFF. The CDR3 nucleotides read TGCGCCAGCAGCCGAGAAGGGGGGCTCGTACAGGTTTATGAGCAGTTCTTC.

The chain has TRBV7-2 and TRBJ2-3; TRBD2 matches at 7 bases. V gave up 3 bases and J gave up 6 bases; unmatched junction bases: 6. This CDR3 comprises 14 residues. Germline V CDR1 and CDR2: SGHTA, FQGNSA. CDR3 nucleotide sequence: TGTGCCAGCAGCTTGGGAGGGAGTTATGATACGCAGTATTTT. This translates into CASSLGGSYDTQYF.

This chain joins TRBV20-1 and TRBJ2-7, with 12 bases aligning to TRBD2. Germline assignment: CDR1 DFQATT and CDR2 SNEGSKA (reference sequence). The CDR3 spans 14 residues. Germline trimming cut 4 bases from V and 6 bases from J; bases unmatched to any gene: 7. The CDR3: CSATETSGRSEQYF. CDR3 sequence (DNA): TGCAGTGCTACCGAAACTAGCGGGAGGAGCGAGCAGTACTTC.

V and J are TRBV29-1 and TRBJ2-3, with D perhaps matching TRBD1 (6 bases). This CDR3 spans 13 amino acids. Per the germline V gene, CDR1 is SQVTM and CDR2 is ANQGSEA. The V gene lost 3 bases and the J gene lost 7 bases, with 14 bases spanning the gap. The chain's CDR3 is CSVDSGDPYTQYF. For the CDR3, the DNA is TGCAGCGTTGATTCAGGGGATCCATATACGCAGTATTTT.

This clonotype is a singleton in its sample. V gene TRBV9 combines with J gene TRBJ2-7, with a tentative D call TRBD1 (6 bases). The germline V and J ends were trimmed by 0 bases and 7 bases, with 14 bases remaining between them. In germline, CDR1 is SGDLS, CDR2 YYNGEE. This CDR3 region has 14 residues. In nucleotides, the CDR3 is TGTGCCAGCAGCGTAGATACGACAGGCCGGGAGCAGTACTTC. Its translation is CASSVDTTGREQYF.

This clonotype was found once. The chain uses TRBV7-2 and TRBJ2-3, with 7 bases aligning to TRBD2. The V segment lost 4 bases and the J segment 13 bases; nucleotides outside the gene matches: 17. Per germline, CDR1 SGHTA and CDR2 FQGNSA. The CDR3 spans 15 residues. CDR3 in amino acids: CASSSETAGDRPKYF. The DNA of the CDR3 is TGTGCCAGCAGCTCCGAGACGGCGGGAGATCGGCCTAAGTATTTT.

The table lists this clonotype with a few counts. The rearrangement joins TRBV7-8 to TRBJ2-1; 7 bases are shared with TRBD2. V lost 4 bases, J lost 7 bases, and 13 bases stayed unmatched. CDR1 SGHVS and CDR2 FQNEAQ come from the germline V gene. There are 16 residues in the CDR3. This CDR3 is CASSSAGLGVGNEQFF. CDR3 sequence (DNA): TGTGCCAGCAGCTCAGCTGGACTAGGGGTCGGGAATGAGCAGTTCTTC.

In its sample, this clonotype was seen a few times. The CDR3 loop is CASSQDVVSSGTDTQYF. CDR3 nucleotides: TGTGCCAGCAGCCAAGATGTGGTGTCTAGCGGCACAGATACGCAGTATTTT. This chain joins TRBV4-2 and TRBJ2-3; D may be TRBD2 (6 bases). Germline CDR1 is LGHNA and CDR2 is YNFKEQ. V was pared by 0 bases and J by 1 base, with 14 bases between. This CDR3 comprises 17 residues.

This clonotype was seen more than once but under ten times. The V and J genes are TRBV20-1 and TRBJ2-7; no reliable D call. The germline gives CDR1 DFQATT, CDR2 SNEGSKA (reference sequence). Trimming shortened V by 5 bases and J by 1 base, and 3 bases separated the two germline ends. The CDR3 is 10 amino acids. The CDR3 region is CSAASYEQYF. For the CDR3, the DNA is TGCAGTGCTGCATCCTACGAGCAGTACTTC.

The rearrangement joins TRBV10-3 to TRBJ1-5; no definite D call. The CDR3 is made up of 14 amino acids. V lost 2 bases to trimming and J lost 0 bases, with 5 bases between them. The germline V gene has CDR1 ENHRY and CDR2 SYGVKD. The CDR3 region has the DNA TGTGCCATCAGTGAGCAGCATAGCAATCAGCCCCAGCATTTT. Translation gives CAISEQHSNQPQHF.

CDR3 region: CSARDPREGPDTQYF. The DNA of the CDR3 is TGCAGTGCTAGAGATCCGAGGGAGGGCCCAGATACGCAGTATTTT. This chain links TRBV20-1 with TRBJ2-3, with TRBD2 matching over 7 bases. The CDR3 is 15 amino acids. The trim removed 0 bases at V and 4 bases at J, leaving 7 bases unmatched. Germline V lookup: CDR1 DFQATT, CDR2 SNEGSKA (reference sequence).

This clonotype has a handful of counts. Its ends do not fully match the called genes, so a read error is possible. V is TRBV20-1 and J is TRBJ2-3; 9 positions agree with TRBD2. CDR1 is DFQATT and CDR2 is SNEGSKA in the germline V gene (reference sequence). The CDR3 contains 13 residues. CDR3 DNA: TGCAGTGCAAGAGCGGGGGGAAGGGATACGCAGTATTTT. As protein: CSARAGGRDTQYF.

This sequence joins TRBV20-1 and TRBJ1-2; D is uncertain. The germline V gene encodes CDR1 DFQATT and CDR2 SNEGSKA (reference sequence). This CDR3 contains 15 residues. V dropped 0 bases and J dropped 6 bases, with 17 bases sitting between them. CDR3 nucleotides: TGCAGTGCTAGAGATCATACGCTCACCTACGATGGCTACACCTTC. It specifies CSARDHTLTYDGYTF.

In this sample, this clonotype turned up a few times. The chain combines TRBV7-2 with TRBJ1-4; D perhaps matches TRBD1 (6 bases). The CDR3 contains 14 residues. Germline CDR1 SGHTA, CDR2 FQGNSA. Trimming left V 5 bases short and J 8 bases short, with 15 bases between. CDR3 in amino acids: CASSLTGIYEKLFF. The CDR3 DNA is TGTGCCAGCAGCCTCACAGGGATTTACGAAAAACTGTTTTTT.

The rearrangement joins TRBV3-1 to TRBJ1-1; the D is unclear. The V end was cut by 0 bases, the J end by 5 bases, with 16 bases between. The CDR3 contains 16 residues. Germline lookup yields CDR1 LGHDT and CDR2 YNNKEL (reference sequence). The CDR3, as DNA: TGTGCCAGCAGCCAAGAGGTCACAGCGACTGCTACTGAAGCTTTCTTT. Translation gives CASSQEVTATATEAFF. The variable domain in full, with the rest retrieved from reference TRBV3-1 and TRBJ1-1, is DTAVSQTPKYLVTQMGNDKSIKCEQNLGHDTMYWYKQDSKKFLKIMFSYNNKELIINETVPNRFSPKSPDKAHLNLHINSLELGDSAVYFCASSQEVTATATEAFFGQGTRLTVV.

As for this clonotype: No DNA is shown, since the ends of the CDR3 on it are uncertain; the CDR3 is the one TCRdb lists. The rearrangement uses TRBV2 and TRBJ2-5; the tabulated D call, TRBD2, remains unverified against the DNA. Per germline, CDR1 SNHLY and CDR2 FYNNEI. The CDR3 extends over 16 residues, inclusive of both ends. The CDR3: CASSEFGGGAQETRYF.

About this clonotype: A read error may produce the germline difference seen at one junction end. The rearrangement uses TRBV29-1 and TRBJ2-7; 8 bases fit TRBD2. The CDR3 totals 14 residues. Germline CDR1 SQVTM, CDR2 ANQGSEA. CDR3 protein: CSVEGISGTYGQYF. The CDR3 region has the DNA TGCAGCGTTGAAGGCATTAGCGGGACTTACGGGCAGTACTTC.

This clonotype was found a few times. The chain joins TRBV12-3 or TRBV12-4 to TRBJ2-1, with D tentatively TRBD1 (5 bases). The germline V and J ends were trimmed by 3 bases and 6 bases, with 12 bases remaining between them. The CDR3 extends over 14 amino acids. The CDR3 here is CASSLGLVGNEQFF. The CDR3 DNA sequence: TGTGCCAGCAGTTTGGGGCTAGTTGGCAATGAGCAGTTCTTC.

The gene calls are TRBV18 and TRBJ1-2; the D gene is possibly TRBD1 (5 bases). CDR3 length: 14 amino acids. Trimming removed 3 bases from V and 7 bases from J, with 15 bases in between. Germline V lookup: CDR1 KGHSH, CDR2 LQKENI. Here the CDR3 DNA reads TGTGCCAGCTCACCTGGGACCGATCTATTTGGCTACACCTTC. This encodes CASSPGTDLFGYTF.

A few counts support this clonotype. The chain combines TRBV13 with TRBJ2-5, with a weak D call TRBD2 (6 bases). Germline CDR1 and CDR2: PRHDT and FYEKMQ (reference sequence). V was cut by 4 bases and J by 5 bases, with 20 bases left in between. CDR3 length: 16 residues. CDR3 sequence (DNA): TGTGCCAGCAGCTCGGAACGGGACCGGGGGTCGGAGACCCAGTACTTC. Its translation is CASSSERDRGSETQYF.

The CDR3 here is CAIRKSGGARETQYF. CDR3 nucleotides: TGTGCCATCAGAAAAAGCGGGGGGGCCCGAGAGACCCAGTACTTC. The rearrangement links TRBV10-3 to TRBJ2-5, with 10 bases identical to TRBD2. This CDR3 spans 15 amino acids. The ends lost 6 bases at V and 4 bases at J; junction bases unmatched: 8. The germline V gene has CDR1 ENHRY and CDR2 SYGVKD.

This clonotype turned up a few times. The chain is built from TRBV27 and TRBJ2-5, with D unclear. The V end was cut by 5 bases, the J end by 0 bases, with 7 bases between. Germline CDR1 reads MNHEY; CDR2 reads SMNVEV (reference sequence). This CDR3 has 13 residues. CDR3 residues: CASSQRYQETQYF. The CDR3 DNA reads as TGTGCCAGCAGTCAGAGGTACCAAGAGACCCAGTACTTC.